This T cell receptor beta chain is drawn from a study of cytomegalovirus exposure and HLA in healthy donors. The PCR made use of 60 Vbeta and 13 Jbeta primers. Method: immunoSEQ multiplex PCR; TCRdb's copy keeps in-frame clones and lacks some. Of about 160,000 clones listed, about 80% are singletons. The sequenced sample consisted of PBMCs. The TCR sequence derives from a man between 40 and 49 years old in good health and CMV-seronegative.

The CDR3 sequence: CASSLLEQPQHF. The CDR3 region has the DNA TGTGCCAGCAGTTTATTGGAGCAGCCCCAGCATTTT. This rearrangement joins TRBV28 to TRBJ1-5; D remains unclear. This CDR3 has 12 amino acids. Germline lookup yields CDR1 MDHEN and CDR2 SYDVKM. V was shortened by 1 base and J by 7 bases, with 5 bases between the two germline ends.